This T cell receptor beta chain was found in a study of human T cells and chemical hapten exposure. The table lists this clonotype with a few counts. Its antigen remains unknown. General observations from the study: TCRs exceeding 1 in 1000 frequency stayed unchanged with DPC sensitization.

TCRdb reprocessed the 5' RACE reads via MiXCR and lists one record per CDR3 protein. The sample lists about 80,000 distinct CDR3 sequences; 15% to 20% were seen once. Whole blood that had not been fractionated was the source of extracted total RNA. This TCR came from a female donor in good health.

The CDR3 sequence: CASSPWTGTGEKLFF. The CDR3 nucleotides are TGTGCCAGCAGCCCTTGGACAGGGACCGGGGAAAAACTGTTTTTT. The rearrangement links TRBV3-1 to TRBJ1-4; 8 positions match TRBD1. The CDR3 runs to 15 residues. The V gene's germline CDR1 is LGHDT and CDR2 YNNKEL (reference sequence). V lost 4 bases, J lost 8 bases, and 9 bases stayed unmatched.